This paragraph covers one TCR beta chain sequence. The data belong to a study of blood T cell repertoires in COVID-19. Study summary: The United States, Italy and Spain supplied acute and convalescent COVID-19 samples. Nucleic acid was either cDNA or gDNA, and it came from T cells, B-cell-depleted T cells, or PBMCs.

CDR3 length equals 17 residues. Trimming took off 0 bases at V and 3 bases at J, with 18 bases between the two ends. From germline, CDR1 is WNHNN and CDR2 SYGVQD (reference sequence). Original analysis: The authors estimated nucleated cell counts from reference gene primer amplification. Using immunoSEQ multiplex PCR, the repertoire was profiled, and TCRdb retains in-frame clones only, with some absent. That table furnishes V, J and clone size, whereas the DNA furnished D and trimming. Of under 150,000 clones in the sample, around four fifths were seen once. This chain links TRBV10-1 with TRBJ2-7; weak D call: TRBD2 (5 bases). The receptor was derived from a woman aged 40 to 50 with active or convalescent COVID-19. Sequenced sample: peripheral blood. CDR3 amino acids: CASSESTRIAPNYEQYF. The DNA of the CDR3 is TGCGCCAGCAGTGAGTCGACACGGATAGCGCCAAACTACGAGCAGTACTTC.